Listed below are T cell receptor beta chains from one sample, sequenced in a study of T-cell memory formation after mild COVID-19. TCRdb analysed the 5' RACE reads with MiXCR anew, one entry per CDR3 protein. The data contain roughly 130,000 distinct CDR3 sequences, about 6.5% of them singletons. Sequenced material: PBMCs or a T cell subset sorted from them (not recorded which). The receptor set was obtained from an adult woman who had mild COVID-19 (a few samples of this study predate the infection). Cell type and time point are not known. CDR3s include the opening cysteine and the closing phenylalanine or tryptophan. A D gene is named only where the DNA matches it firmly. Clone size is stated in some rows and not others, as once, few, many or a class when expanded.

V gene	J gene	clone size	D gene	CDR3 length	CDR3 protein	CDR3 DNA
TRBV20-1	TRBJ2-1	many	TRBD1	14	CSARHGTGGNEQFF	TGCAGTGCTAGACATGGGACAGGGGGCAATGAGCAGTTCTTC
TRBV12-3/TRBV12-4	TRBJ1-2	-	-	14	CACLRRGGEESYTF	TGTGCCTGCCTTCGGCGAGGGGGTGAAGAAAGCTACACCTTC
TRBV4-1	TRBJ2-2	many	-	16	CASSHAGIRGTGELFF	TGCGCCAGCAGCCACGCGGGGATCAGGGGCACCGGGGAGCTGTTTTTT
TRBV12-3/TRBV12-4	TRBJ1-6	few	-	15	CASSLITWDPLSLHF	TGTGCCAGCAGTTTGATAACCTGGGACCCCTTGTCCCTCCACTTT
TRBV24-1	TRBJ2-1	many	TRBD1	16	CATSDRDRGSYNEQFF	TGTGCCACCAGTGACCGGGACAGGGGTTCCTACAATGAGCAGTTCTTC
TRBV24-1	TRBJ2-1	few	TRBD1	15	CATSDSGTAYNEQFF	TGTGCCACCAGTGATTCCGGGACAGCCTACAATGAGCAGTTCTTC
TRBV7-9	TRBJ1-2	-	-	12	CASSLGYYGYTF	TGTGCCAGCAGCTTAGGGTACTATGGCTACACCTTC
TRBV7-2	TRBJ2-7	-	TRBD1	13	CASSGQGIYEQYF	TGTGCCAGCAGCGGACAGGGAATCTACGAGCAGTACTTC
TRBV7-2	TRBJ2-7	many	TRBD1	14	CASSFGQGNYEQYF	TGTGCCAGCAGCTTTGGACAGGGGAACTACGAGCAGTACTTC
TRBV20-1	TRBJ2-3	-	TRBD2	15	CSARESGGARLVQYF	TGCAGTGCTAGAGAGAGCGGGGGGGCCCGCTTGGTGCAGTATTTT
TRBV6-5	TRBJ1-1	many	TRBD1	13	CASSFDRDTEAFF	TGTGCCAGCAGCTTCGACAGGGATACTGAAGCTTTCTTT
TRBV4-2	TRBJ2-5	few	TRBD2	17	CASSQGSGRPRGETQYF	TGTGCCAGCAGCCAAGGTAGCGGGAGGCCCCGAGGGGAGACCCAGTACTTC
TRBV5-1	TRBJ2-7	many	TRBD2	16	CASSLALGGRASEQYF	TGCGCCAGCAGCTTGGCCCTCGGAGGGAGGGCCTCCGAGCAGTACTTC
TRBV27	TRBJ2-3	few	TRBD2	17	CASSSIGTSGSGDTQYF	TGTGCCAGCAGTTCGATCGGGACTAGCGGGAGCGGAGATACGCAGTATTTT
TRBV19	TRBJ1-2	-	-	12	CASTAATYGYTF	TGTGCCAGTACGGCAGCCACCTATGGCTACACCTTC
TRBV7-9	TRBJ2-3	-	-	15	CASSLGPGATDTQYF	TGTGCCAGCAGCTTAGGGCCAGGCGCGACAGATACGCAGTATTTT
TRBV3-1	TRBJ1-4	many	-	14	CASSPQGSAEKLFF	TGTGCCAGCAGCCCGCAGGGGTCTGCTGAAAAACTGTTTTTT
TRBV29-1	TRBJ1-4	few	-	13	CSVGGMANEKLFF	TGCAGCGTTGGGGGCATGGCTAATGAAAAACTGTTTTTT
TRBV10-3	TRBJ2-3	many	TRBD2	14	CAIRTSGTTDTQYF	TGTGCCATCAGGACTAGCGGGACCACAGATACGCAGTATTTT
TRBV6-1	TRBJ2-1	few	-	15	CASSPFGAGKNEQFF	TGTGCCAGCAGTCCATTTGGGGCGGGCAAGAATGAGCAGTTCTTC
TRBV9	TRBJ1-5	many	-	13	CASSVGELAPQHF	TGTGCCAGCAGCGTAGGGGAGCTCGCGCCCCAGCATTTT
TRBV30	TRBJ1-1	few	-	12	CAWRTLYTEAFF	TGTGCCTGGAGGACCTTGTACACTGAAGCTTTCTTT
TRBV5-1	TRBJ1-3	many	-	17	CASSLGDRTHSGNTIYF	TGCGCCAGCAGCTTGGGAGACAGGACTCACTCTGGAAACACCATATATTTT
TRBV4-3	TRBJ2-7	many	-	14	CASSQVQGHYEQYF	TGCGCCAGCAGCCAAGTTCAGGGGCACTACGAGCAGTACTTC
TRBV4-1	TRBJ1-2	-	-	13	CASSQVGTYGYTF	TGCGCCAGCAGCCAAGTCGGCACCTATGGCTACACCTTC
TRBV20-1	TRBJ1-5	-	-	13	CSARDSRNQPQHF	TGCAGTGCGAGAGACAGTAGGAATCAGCCCCAGCATTTT
TRBV10-3	TRBJ1-5	-	-	14	CAIRSTGTNQPQHF	TGTGCCATCAGGTCGACAGGTACTAATCAGCCCCAGCATTTT
TRBV5-1	TRBJ2-3	few	-	13	CASSNGERGGQYF	TGCGCCAGCAGCAACGGGGAGAGGGGAGGGCAGTATTTT
TRBV29-1	TRBJ1-1	few	-	11	CSVGGSTEAFF	TGCAGCGTCGGGGGGTCCACTGAAGCTTTCTTT
TRBV2	TRBJ1-5	-	TRBD1	15	CASRAQGAGNQPQHF	TGTGCCAGCAGGGCACAGGGGGCCGGCAATCAGCCCCAGCATTTT
TRBV6-6	TRBJ1-3	few	-	11	CASREGNTIYF	TGTGCCAGCAGAGAAGGAAACACCATATATTTT
TRBV5-1	TRBJ2-1	once	TRBD2	14	CASSIWRESNEQFF	TGCGCCAGCAGCATCTGGCGGGAGAGCAATGAGCAGTTCTTC
TRBV20-1	TRBJ2-5	many	TRBD2	17	CSASPDQQRGGTETQYF	TGCAGTGCTAGTCCCGACCAGCAGCGGGGGGGTACGGAGACCCAGTACTTC
TRBV5-1	TRBJ2-3	many	-	12	CASSLYTDTQYF	TGCGCCAGCAGCCTATACACAGATACGCAGTATTTT
TRBV12-3/TRBV12-4	TRBJ2-7	-	TRBD1	13	CASRSGQGHEQYF	TGTGCCAGCAGGTCAGGACAGGGTCACGAGCAGTACTTC
TRBV6-5	TRBJ2-1	many	TRBD2	16	CASSPLSGTSGREQFF	TGTGCCAGCAGTCCACTTTCCGGGACTAGCGGGAGGGAGCAGTTCTTC
TRBV2	TRBJ1-2	few	-	12	CASTRQNYGYTF	TGTGCCAGCACGAGGCAGAACTATGGCTACACCTTC
TRBV12-3/TRBV12-4	TRBJ2-1	many	-	16	CASSFGSAESYNEQFF	TGTGCCAGCAGTTTCGGTTCTGCGGAAAGCTACAATGAGCAGTTCTTC
TRBV29-1	TRBJ1-1	-	TRBD1	15	CSVVVQGAANTEAFF	TGCAGCGTTGTGGTACAGGGGGCCGCGAACACTGAAGCTTTCTTT
TRBV6-2/TRBV6-3	TRBJ2-4	many	-	14	CASSYSILPGIQYF	TGTGCCAGCAGTTACTCGATACTACCGGGCATTCAGTACTTC
TRBV7-8	TRBJ1-5	many	TRBD1	16	CASSFDRRGGGQPQHF	TGTGCCAGCAGCTTCGATCGCAGGGGGGGGGGTCAGCCCCAGCATTTT
TRBV12-3/TRBV12-4	TRBJ2-1	-	TRBD2	18	CASSLGASGGEAYNEQFF	TGTGCCAGCAGTTTAGGGGCTAGCGGGGGGGAGGCCTACAATGAGCAGTTCTTC
TRBV3-1	TRBJ1-2	-	-	14	CASSQGTSFYGYTF	TGTGCCAGCAGCCAAGGAACGTCTTTTTATGGCTACACCTTC
TRBV5-1	TRBJ2-5	many	TRBD1	15	CASSSRQGSQETQYF	TGCGCCAGCAGCTCCCGACAGGGATCCCAAGAGACCCAGTACTTC
TRBV9	TRBJ2-1	many	TRBD2	13	CASGGGPYNEQFF	TGTGCCAGCGGGGGGGGACCTTACAATGAGCAGTTCTTC
TRBV7-2	TRBJ2-3	few	TRBD2	20	CASSSQPGVLAGGPTDTQYF	TGTGCCAGCAGCTCCCAGCCAGGGGTACTAGCGGGGGGGCCCACAGATACGCAGTATTTT
TRBV21-1	TRBJ1-1	-	-	17	CASSKDLGFWVNTEAFF	TGTGCCAGCAGCAAAGATTTGGGGTTCTGGGTGAACACTGAAGCTTTCTTT
TRBV11-2	TRBJ2-2	-	-	14	CASRDRGNTGELFF	TGTGCCAGCAGGGATAGGGGGAACACCGGGGAGCTGTTTTTT
TRBV7-9	TRBJ2-1	many	-	15	CASRNSGPTNNEQFF	TGTGCCAGCAGGAATAGTGGACCCACCAACAATGAGCAGTTCTTC
TRBV5-1	TRBJ2-1	many	TRBD1	15	CASSLLDRGINEQFF	TGCGCCAGCAGCTTGTTGGACAGGGGAATCAATGAGCAGTTCTTC
TRBV27	TRBJ1-5	-	-	14	CASSSQAGTQPQHF	TGTGCCAGCAGTTCACAGGCCGGGACCCAGCCCCAGCATTTT
TRBV7-9	TRBJ2-1	few	-	15	CASSSFGRGPNEQFF	TGTGCCAGCAGCTCCTTTGGTCGGGGCCCAAATGAGCAGTTCTTC